The 10 T cell receptor beta chains presented below share a single source sample, sequenced in a study of shared clonotypes between healthy human individuals. Assay used: immunoSEQ multiplex PCR; TCRdb lists only in-frame clones, some missing. The table shows about 2.4 million clones, with 90% to 95% occurring only once. Material: naive CD4+ T cells from PBMCs. Noted subset: CD45RA+ positively selected. The receptors come from a man aged 18 to 30 in good health. Some clones in this sample may be carry-over from other donors' samples.

The rearrangement uses TRBV5-1 and TRBJ2-1; the D is unclear. This CDR3 spans 11 amino acids. CDR1 is SGHRS, CDR2 YFSETQ, per germline. V lost 4 bases and J 5 bases, leaving 4 bases between the germline ends. The CDR3 DNA sequence: TGCGCCAGCAGCCAAGACAATGAGCAGTTCTTC. This encodes CASSQDNEQFF. Variable domain in full (rest from reference TRBV5-1 and TRBJ2-1): KAGVTQTPRYLIKTRGQQVTLSCSPISGHRSVSWYQQTPGQGLQFLFEYFSETQRNKGNFPGRFSGRQFSNSRSEMNVSTLELGDSALYLCASSQDNEQFFGPGTRLTVL.

Remarks on this clone: This same CDR3 is encoded by further DNA sequences in the sample. The rearrangement joins TRBV6-1 to TRBJ2-3; TRBD2 aligns across 13 bases. The CDR3 sequence is 14 residues long. The V segment lost 6 bases and the J segment 6 bases; nucleotides outside the gene matches: 3. Germline V gives CDR1 MNHNS, CDR2 SASEGT. As DNA, the CDR3 is TGTGCCAGCAGCGCGGGACTAGCGGGGGATACGCAGTATTTT. Amino acids: CASSAGLAGDTQYF.

The chain has TRBV2 and TRBJ2-1, with 8 bases identical to TRBD2. Germline assignment: CDR1 SNHLY and CDR2 FYNNEI. The CDR3 has 15 residues. V gave up 5 bases and J gave up 3 bases; unmatched junction bases: 6. This CDR3 reads CASSLSGSIYNEQFF. CDR3 bases: TGTGCCAGCAGTTTAAGCGGGAGTATCTACAATGAGCAGTTCTTC.

This clone showed up just a few times. This chain connects TRBV7-8 to TRBJ2-4; D is uncertain. CDR3 length: 12 residues. Trimming removed 1 base at V and 9 bases at J, with 7 bases between. CDR1 is SGHVS and CDR2 is FQNEAQ in the germline V gene. CDR3 DNA: TGTGCCAGCAGCTTAGATGCCATCATTCAGTACTTC. Translated: CASSLDAIIQYF.

The chain is built from TRBV5-4 and TRBJ2-1, with D tentatively TRBD2 (5 bases). Germline CDR1 reads SGHNT; CDR2 reads YYREEE (reference sequence). CDR3 length: 19 amino acids. Trimming pared 1 base from V and 0 bases from J, leaving 20 bases between. Written as DNA, the CDR3 is TGTGCCAGCAGCTTGAAGGGCGGGTTAGCGAGGAGCTCCTACAATGAGCAGTTCTTC. Amino acid sequence: CASSLKGGLARSSYNEQFF. Supplemented by reference TRBV5-4 and TRBJ2-1, the full variable domain reads ETGVTQSPTHLIKTRGQQVTLRCSSQSGHNTVSWYQQALGQGPQFIFQYYREEENGRGNFPPRFSGLQFPNYSSELNVNALELDDSALYLCASSLKGGLARSSYNEQFFGPGTRLTVL.

The rearrangement joins TRBV7-9 to TRBJ2-4; D is perhaps TRBD1 (5 bases). The CDR3 is 14 amino acids. Germline values: CDR1 SEHNR, CDR2 FQNEAQ (reference sequence). Trimming removed 5 bases at V and 6 bases at J, with 14 bases between. CDR3 sequence: CASSTQGGTNIQYF. The CDR3 DNA reads as TGTGCCAGCAGCACGCAGGGTGGTACAAACATTCAGTACTTC. The whole variable domain, remainder taken from reference TRBV7-9 and TRBJ2-4, is DTGVSQNPRHKITKRGQNVTFRCDPISEHNRLYWYRQTLGQGPEFLTYFQNEAQLEKSRLLSDRFSAERPKGSFSTLEIQRTEQGDSAMYLCASSTQGGTNIQYFGAGTRLSVL.

J is TRBJ1-1 and V is TRBV6-5; D is unclear. Deletions cut 6 bases from V and 4 bases from J, with 6 bases between. CDR1 is MNHEY, CDR2 SVGAGI, per germline. There are 11 residues in the CDR3. Written as DNA, the CDR3 is TGTGCCAGCAGATCCGCCACTGAAGCTTTCTTT. This codes for CASRSATEAFF.

This sequence joins TRBV2 and TRBJ1-5; possibly TRBD1 for D (5 bases). The germline CDR1 and CDR2 sequences are SNHLY and FYNNEI. This CDR3 region has 15 residues. Trimming left V 2 bases short and J 6 bases short, with 14 bases between. CDR3 sequence: CASSEIGVRGQPQHF. In DNA, the CDR3 is TGTGCCAGCAGTGAAATAGGGGTTAGGGGTCAGCCCCAGCATTTT.

The gene calls are TRBV7-6 and TRBJ2-6; D may be TRBD2 (5 bases). Per the germline V gene, CDR1 is SGHVS and CDR2 is FNYEAQ. Trimming removed 5 bases from V and 5 bases from J, with 22 bases in between. The CDR3 is made up of 18 amino acids. The CDR3 spells CASSPLSESSIRANVLTF. The CDR3 DNA reads as TGTGCCAGCAGCCCCCTTAGCGAGTCGTCAATAAGGGCCAACGTCCTGACTTTC.

This clone has just one count. The rearrangement links TRBV15 to TRBJ2-7, with TRBD2 identical over 11 bases. The CDR3 is made up of 17 amino acids. CDR1 LNHNV and CDR2 YYDKDF come from the germline V gene (reference sequence). Trimming at V came to 2 bases and at J to 5 bases, leaving 11 bases not matched to a gene. The CDR3 DNA reads TGTGCCACCAGCAGATTCGGGATAGCGGGAGGGCCGAACGAGCAGTACTTC. Translation: CATSRFGIAGGPNEQYF.